This is a list of T cell receptor beta chains from one sample in a study of blood T cell repertoires in COVID-19. The data were produced by immunoSEQ multiplex PCR, yet TCRdb's version contains in-frame clones alone and is incomplete. The sample includes about 220,000 clones, roughly 81% of them seen just once. The sequenced material came from peripheral blood. All receptors derive from a man between 45 and 60 years old who had recovered from COVID-19. Both conserved end residues are part of each CDR3. The D gene is left open where the match is weak. Rows may omit the clone size; those that give it use once, few, many or a size class.

>few|TRBV2|TRBD1|TRBJ1-5
TGTGCCAGCAAGAGACAGGGCGGCAATCAGCCCCAGCATTTT
CASKRQGGNQPQHF
>.|TRBV5-8|.|TRBJ2-3
TGTGCCAGCAGCTTGAGCGGATATGATGGGGCAGATACGCAGTATTTT
CASSLSGYDGADTQYF
>.|TRBV19|TRBD2|TRBJ2-5
TGTGCCAGTAGTATTCGGGCGGGAGCGGGGCAAGAGACCCAGTACTTC
CASSIRAGAGQETQYF
>once|TRBV19|.|TRBJ1-2
TGTGCCAGCGGGTCAGGGTTGGACTATGGCTACACCTTC
CASGSGLDYGYTF
>.|TRBV6-5|.|TRBJ2-4
TGTGCCAGCAGATCAGGGGTCTTTCAGTACTTC
CASRSGVFQYF
>.|TRBV28|.|TRBJ2-7
TGTGCCAGCAGGAGGACAGCGCGGGACAGTTACTACGAGCAGTACTTC
CASRRTARDSYYEQYF
>.|TRBV4-1|TRBD2|TRBJ2-2
TGCGCCAGCAGCCCAAGAAGACTAGCGGGACCCTCCGGGGAGCTGTTTTTT
CASSPRRLAGPSGELFF
>.|TRBV7-9|.|TRBJ2-5
TGTGCCAGCAGCTCCCCTAGATCTTTACAAGAGACCCAGTACTTC
CASSSPRSLQETQYF
>.|TRBV7-2|.|TRBJ2-7
TGTGCCAGCAGCTTAGTTGGTTTTGGGCAGGGTGTCAACGAGCAGTACTTC
CASSLVGFGQGVNEQYF
>.|TRBV15|TRBD1|TRBJ1-2
TGTGCCACCAGTTCCGGGACAGGGGTGACAGAGGGCTACACCTTC
CATSSGTGVTEGYTF
>once|TRBV27|TRBD1|TRBJ2-5
TGTGCCAGCAGGAACCGGGACAGGGGGACCCAGTACTTC
CASRNRDRGTQYF
>.|TRBV5-4|.|TRBJ2-7
TGTGCCAGCAGCCCTTTCCAGGGGAGCCCCTTGGAGCAGTACTTC
CASSPFQGSPLEQYF
>.|TRBV21-1|.|TRBJ1-2
TGTGCCAGCAGCATGACGGGACTACCCTATGGCTACACCTTC
CASSMTGLPYGYTF
>.|TRBV5-1|TRBD2|TRBJ2-5
TGCGCCAGCACCCGGGGTAGCGGGAGGGCCTATGCGGAGACCCAGTACTTC
CASTRGSGRAYAETQYF
>.|TRBV7-2|.|TRBJ2-3
TGTGCCAGCAGCTTAGCGGGGCCTCTCGTAAGGGATACGCAGTATTTT
CASSLAGPLVRDTQYF
>.|TRBV9|.|TRBJ2-3
TGTGCCAGCAGCGTAGTCGGACAGGGAGGGTGGAATACGCAGTATTTT
CASSVVGQGGWNTQYF
>.|TRBV7-8|TRBD1|TRBJ2-5
TGTGCCAGCAGCGCGGACAGGGGGCAAGAGACCCAGTACTTC
CASSADRGQETQYF
>.|TRBV11-2|TRBD2|TRBJ2-7
TGTGCCAGCAGCTTTTCAAGCGGGAGAACCTACGAGCAGTACTTC
CASSFSSGRTYEQYF
>few|TRBV14|.|TRBJ1-1
TGTGCCAGCAGCGCCCGGGGGGGGCCAGGCGCTGAAGCTTTCTTT
CASSARGGPGAEAFF
>.|TRBV30|.|TRBJ1-2
TGTGCCTGGAGTGTTTATGTAAACTATGGCTACACCTTC
CAWSVYVNYGYTF
>.|TRBV18|.|TRBJ2-4
TGTGCCAGCTCAGGGACTCTAGCCAAAAACATTCAGTACTTC
CASSGTLAKNIQYF
>.|TRBV15|.|TRBJ2-7
TGTGCCACCAGCAGAGATCATGGGGCGTCGTCCTACGAGCAGTACTTC
CATSRDHGASSYEQYF
>.|TRBV27|TRBD2|TRBJ2-7
TGTGCCAGCAGTTTACTATCTAGCGGGAAATACGAGCAGTACTTC
CASSLLSSGKYEQYF
>.|TRBV7-2|TRBD1|TRBJ1-6
TGTGCCAGCAGCCCCAGAGACAGGGATAATTCACCCCTCCACTTT
CASSPRDRDNSPLHF
>.|TRBV5-5|.|TRBJ1-1
TGTGCCAGCAGCTTGGGGGAGGGAACTGAAGCTTTCTTT
CASSLGEGTEAFF
>.|TRBV7-2|TRBD2|TRBJ2-3
TGTGCCAGCAGCGGGACCGGGACTACCTCAGTAAGGCAGTATTTT
CASSGTGTTSVRQYF
>.|TRBV18|TRBD1|TRBJ2-7
TGTGCCAGCTCCCCGAAGACAGGGGGTGCATCCGTATACGAGCAGTACTTC
CASSPKTGGASVYEQYF
>.|TRBV9|TRBD1|TRBJ1-3
TGTGCCAGCAGCGTAGTAGGGGGCGAAAACACCATATATTTT
CASSVVGGENTIYF
>.|TRBV2|.|TRBJ1-2
TGTGCCAGCAGTGTCAGGGGTCGGCTAGTGGGTGGCTACACCTTC
CASSVRGRLVGGYTF
>.|TRBV27|.|TRBJ2-1
TGTGCCAGCGGGACAATGAAATTATACAATGAGCAGTTCTTC
CASGTMKLYNEQFF
>.|TRBV4-1|TRBD2|TRBJ2-1
TGCGCCAGCAGCCAAACCCTAGCGGGAGGAGGCGGCAATGAGCAGTTCTTC
CASSQTLAGGGGNEQFF
>.|TRBV4-2|.|TRBJ2-6
TGTGCCAGCAGCCAAGCACAGGCGAAGTCTGGGGCCAACGTCCTGACTTTC
CASSQAQAKSGANVLTF
>.|TRBV5-6|.|TRBJ2-1
TGTGCCAGCAGCTTGGGCGGTTCCTACAATGAGCAGTTCTTC
CASSLGGSYNEQFF
>.|TRBV5-1|.|TRBJ1-6
TGCGCCAGCAGCTTGGCCCAGCCCTCTAGTCTTTCTTCACCCCTCCACTTT
CASSLAQPSSLSSPLHF
>.|TRBV19|TRBD2|TRBJ2-3
TGTGCCAGTAGTAGCCTAACCTCGGGACTAAGCACAGATACGCAGTATTTT
CASSSLTSGLSTDTQYF
>once|TRBV19|.|TRBJ2-5
TGTGCCAGTAGTATGGGTAGCAGCGTGAAAGAGACCCAGTACTTC
CASSMGSSVKETQYF
>.|TRBV18|TRBD1|TRBJ1-2
TGTGCCAGCTCCCGGGACAGGTTAAACTATGGCTACACCTTC
CASSRDRLNYGYTF
>.|TRBV6-5|TRBD1|TRBJ2-7
TGTGCCAGCAGTCTGAAGGACAGGGGGTCCTACGAGCAGTACTTC
CASSLKDRGSYEQYF
>few|TRBV19|TRBD2|TRBJ2-7
TGTGCCAGTAGTCCCGGGACTAGCGGGAGATACGAGCAGTACTTC
CASSPGTSGRYEQYF
>.|TRBV5-8|TRBD2|TRBJ2-1
TGTGCCAGCAGCTTGGTTGGGCTAGCGGTGCAGTTCTTC
CASSLVGLAVQFF
>.|TRBV5-1|TRBD1|TRBJ1-1
TGCGCCAGCAGCTTGATCACAGGGGCGAACACTGAAGCTTTCTTT
CASSLITGANTEAFF
>.|TRBV27|.|TRBJ2-6
TGTGCCAGCAGTTTTCAGATCTCTGGGGCCAACGTCCTGACTTTC
CASSFQISGANVLTF
>once|TRBV18|.|TRBJ2-1
TGTGCCAGCTCACCGTCCTCCAGGGGGGATGAGCAGTTCTTC
CASSPSSRGDEQFF
>once|TRBV11-2|TRBD2|TRBJ2-1
TGTGCCAGCAGCCCGCCCCGGACTAGCGGGGTCAATGAGCAGTTCTTC
CASSPPRTSGVNEQFF
>.|TRBV6-5|.|TRBJ2-1
TGTGCCACCCTCTACTCCTACAATGAGCAGTTCTTC
CATLYSYNEQFF
>few|TRBV19|TRBD1|TRBJ1-1
TGTGCCAGTAGTCCCCAACGGACAGGGAACACTGAAGCTTTCTTT
CASSPQRTGNTEAFF
>.|TRBV7-9|.|TRBJ1-1
TGTGCCAGCAGCTTAGCCCCCCTGGGGGGACGGACTGAAGCTTTCTTT
CASSLAPLGGRTEAFF
>.|TRBV18|.|TRBJ1-3
TGTGCCAGCTCATCCGGAGGGCTAGGTGGAAACACCATATATTTT
CASSSGGLGGNTIYF
>.|TRBV11-3|.|TRBJ2-5
TGTGCCAGCAGCCCACACCCCGACAGACAAGAGACCCAGTACTTC
CASSPHPDRQETQYF
>.|TRBV6-1|TRBD1|TRBJ1-2
TGTGCCAGCAGTCCCGGGACAGGGGCTCCCTATGGCTACACCTTC
CASSPGTGAPYGYTF
>.|TRBV7-9|.|TRBJ2-1
TGTGCCAGCAGACGTCTCGGGACAACGGTCTACAATGAGCAGTTCTTC
CASRRLGTTVYNEQFF